This T cell receptor (beta chain) was recorded in a study of regulatory T cells in long-lasting Graves disease. This CDR3 contains 13 residues. J was trimmed by 4 bases and V by 6 bases; bases with no gene match: 6. CDR1 DFQATT and CDR2 SNEGSKA come from the germline V gene (reference sequence). The authors built TCR beta libraries using iRepertoire HTBI primers and Arm-PCR of CDR3 regions. TCRdb re-derived calls from the multiplex PCR reads in MiXCR, one entry per CDR3 protein. Of 360,000 or so distinct CDR3 sequences listed, around 23% are singletons. Time point specified: persistent/refractory GD, antithyroid drugs over 5 years with positive TRAb. Making the TCR library involved RNA that had been extracted from PBMCs. Tubes containing EDTA received about 9.4 milliliters of drawn peripheral blood.

Sequencing used peripheral blood mononuclear cells (PBMCs), obtained when the disease was refractory, from a patient treated with antithyroid drugs. The chain is built from TRBV20-1 and TRBJ1-2, with 9 bases fitting TRBD1. The receptor was isolated from a middle-aged woman with Graves disease. The CDR3 loop is CSAPWTGAYGYTF. CDR3 sequence (DNA): TGCAGTGCCCCATGGACAGGGGCCTATGGCTACACCTTC.